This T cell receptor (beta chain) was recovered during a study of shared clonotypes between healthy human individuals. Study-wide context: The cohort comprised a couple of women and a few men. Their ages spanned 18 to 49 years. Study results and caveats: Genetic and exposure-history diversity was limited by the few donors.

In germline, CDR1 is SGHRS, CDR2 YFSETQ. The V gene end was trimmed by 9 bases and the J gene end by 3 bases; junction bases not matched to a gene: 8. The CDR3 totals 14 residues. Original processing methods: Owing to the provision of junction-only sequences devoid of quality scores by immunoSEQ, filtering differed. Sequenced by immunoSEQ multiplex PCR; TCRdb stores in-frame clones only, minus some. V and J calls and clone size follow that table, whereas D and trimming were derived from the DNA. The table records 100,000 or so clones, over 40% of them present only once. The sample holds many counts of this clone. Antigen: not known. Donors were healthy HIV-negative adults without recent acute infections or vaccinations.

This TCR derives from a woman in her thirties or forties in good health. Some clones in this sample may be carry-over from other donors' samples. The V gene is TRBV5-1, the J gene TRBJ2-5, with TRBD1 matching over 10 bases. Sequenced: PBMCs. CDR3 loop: CATKQGTGEETQYF. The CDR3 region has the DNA TGCGCCACCAAGCAGGGGACAGGGGAAGAGACCCAGTACTTC.